This entry describes one T cell receptor beta chain. The target antigen is unknown. Uncontrolled infection, other autoimmune disease, pregnancy or lactation disqualified patients from enrolment. Diagnostic assessment was based on clinical symptoms, serum thyroxine and TRAb, thyroid ultrasound and orbital computed tomography. The sample originates from a study of T cells in Graves' hyperthyroidism and ophthalmopathy. The CDR3 sequence is 13 residues long. The germline V gene encodes CDR1 SGHRS and CDR2 YFSETQ. Trimming shortened V by 3 bases and J by 3 bases, and 10 bases separated the two germline ends. General study points: Clonotypes that were expanded in thyroid above 0.001 mostly appeared in blood too.

RNA transcripts gave rise to amplified TCR beta CDR3 regions. HTBI primers drove first-round RT-PCR of the TCR CDR3. One entry per CDR3 protein results from TCRdb running MiXCR on the multiplex PCR reads. The sample shows 600,000 or so distinct CDR3 sequences, about 17% of them seen only once. The source is a woman in her 30s with Graves' hyperthyroidism. What was sequenced was blood. The chain employs TRBV5-1 and TRBJ2-7, with no clear D. The CDR3 region is CASSSIRIYEQYF. DNA for the CDR3: TGCGCCAGCAGCTCGATCAGGATCTACGAGCAGTACTTC.